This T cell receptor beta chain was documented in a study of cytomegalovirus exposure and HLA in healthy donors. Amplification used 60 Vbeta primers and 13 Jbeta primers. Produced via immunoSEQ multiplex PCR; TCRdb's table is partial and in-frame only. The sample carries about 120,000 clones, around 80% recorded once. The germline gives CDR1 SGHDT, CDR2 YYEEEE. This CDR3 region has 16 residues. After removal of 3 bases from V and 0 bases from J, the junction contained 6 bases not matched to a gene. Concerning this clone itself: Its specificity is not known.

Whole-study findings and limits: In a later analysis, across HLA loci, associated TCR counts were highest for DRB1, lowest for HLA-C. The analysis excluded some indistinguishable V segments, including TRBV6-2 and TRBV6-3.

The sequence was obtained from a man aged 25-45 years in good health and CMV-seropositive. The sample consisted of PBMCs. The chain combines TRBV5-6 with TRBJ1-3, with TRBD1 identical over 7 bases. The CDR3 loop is CASSYDRESSGNTIYF. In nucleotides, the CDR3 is TGTGCCAGCAGCTACGACAGGGAGAGCTCTGGAAACACCATATATTTT.